This T cell receptor beta chain originates from a study of T cells after yellow fever vaccination (dated by TCRdb to between 2018 and 2021). Background for the entire study: The SMART-Seq v4 Ultra Low Input RNA kit was used to prepare libraries from fractions with low cell numbers. Blood was collected at multiple timepoints before and after primary and secondary immunization, and bulk PBMC replicates and cell subsets were isolated. Two healthy male donors, one aged 18 to 30 and one aged 30 to 40 years, were included in the cohort. To follow T-cell clones before and after both primary and booster YFV17D yellow fever vaccination, bulk TCR alpha and beta repertoires underwent longitudinal sequencing. The paper's findings and limits, for the study overall: A small fraction of clonotypes appeared in both the CD4 and CD8 compartments, likely as a result of convergent recombination. Most clones expanded after primary vaccination (around 96% of CD4 and roughly 90% of CD8) were re-detected after the booster, suggesting that broad memory maintenance occurred. Because abundant contaminating clonotypes from the bulk population could be contained in FACS-sorted repertoires, computational filtering was required. Because the study included only a couple of donors, the extent to which the findings can be generalized is limited. Compared with the primary T-cell response, the secondary T-cell response was weaker but faster, peaking on day 5 rather than day 15.

The sample's treatment or condition, from its label and the paper: live attenuated yellow fever vaccine strain. At every blood-draw timepoint, two biological replicates of bulk PBMCs were collected. A standard Ficoll-Paque protocol was used to isolate PBMCs from peripheral blood. TriZol was used to extract RNA from bulk PBMCs, from CD4 and CD8 fractions, and from dextramer-positive and dextramer-negative fractions. The instrument given in TCRdb is Illumina NovaSeq 6000. TCR cDNA was made using 5'RACE template switching, a step that added a universal primer site and unique molecular identifiers. Priming for cDNA synthesis came from both the TCR alpha and TCR beta constant segments. Two PCR steps were used to amplify libraries, with sample barcodes and sequencing adapters being added in the second step. Sequencing of libraries was performed on Illumina HiSeq 2500 (2x100 bp) or NovaSeq (2x150 bp). Per the original workflow: MIGEC was used to demultiplex reads and collapse the reads into UMI consensus sequences, and MiXCR was used for V(D)J alignment. Vaccine-responding clonotypes were identified with edgeR using replicate PBMC samples, with FDR below 0.01 and a log2 fold change above 5 up to day 15 being required. Each bulk clonotype was labeled CD4 or CD8 based on which sequenced repertoire, CD4 or CD8, contained the clonotype at higher abundance. Starting from the raw public reads, TCRdb applied fastp trimming at Q25, assembled clones with MiXCR and retained in-frame beta chains. Records with the same CDR3 protein are collapsed into one entry carrying the most frequent genes and DNA. The V and J calls come from TCRdb's annotation, not from the publication. A total of a few hundred thousand distinct CDR3 sequences appear in this sample, about 3.7% of them only once. The ten largest clones take up under 20% of the sample.

This clonotype was recorded at least ten times. Its antigen is currently not known. No clone much larger than this one lies a single base away; base qualities are absent. V and J lose 4 bases and 5 bases, and a span of 7 bases separates them. CDR1 and CDR2 (MGHDK, SYGVNS) derive from the germline V gene. From the cysteine up to the phenylalanine, the CDR3 has a length of 12 residues. The retained sequence is limited to the CDR3, 36 bases, with the frame set at the first base. The TCR was taken from a young man who received the YFV17D yellow fever vaccine. The V and J genes are TRBV25-1 and TRBJ2-3; TRBD1 is a weak D gene call, 6 bases matching. Source: PBMCs, taken 15 days after the yellow fever booster vaccination. The CDR3 region: CASSAGVDTQYF. The DNA reads TGTGCCAGCAGTGCAGGGGTAGATACGCAGTATTTT.